These 3 T cell receptor beta chains share one sample of origin, sequenced in a study of T cell clonality in common variable immunodeficiency. Measured with immunoSEQ multiplex PCR; TCRdb has only the in-frame clones, and not every one. Observed in the sample are approximately 57,000 clones, none of them singletons. The sequenced sample was peripheral blood mononuclear cells. Receptors originate from a person aged 18 to 70 in good health.

This clone was seen many times. The CDR3 is cut off 3 residues early in the read; its end comes from the germline J gene. The rearrangement links TRBV20-1 to TRBJ1-4; the D is unclear. Germline lookup yields CDR1 DFQATT and CDR2 SNEGSKA (reference sequence). V dropped 2 bases and J dropped 1 base, with 11 bases sitting between them. The CDR3 covers 15 residues. CDR3 DNA, as far as it was read: TGCAGTGCTAGACCTGAACTGAGAACTAATGAAAAA. It encodes CSARPELRTNEK. The entire CDR3 protein is CSARPELRTNEKLFF.

On this clone itself: The read ends 3 residues shy of where the CDR3 ends; the end is completed using the germline J gene. The chain employs TRBV6-2 or TRBV6-3 and TRBJ1-2; D not certain. In germline, CDR1 is MNHEY, CDR2 SVGEGT. The CDR3 is 17 amino acids. The CDR3 bases that were read are TGTGCCAGCAGTTCTCCGACTAGCGGGAAGACCTACAATGAC. This sequence encodes CASSSPTSGKTYND. The entire CDR3 is CASSSPTSGKTYNDYTF.

The sample holds many counts of this clone. The read is 3 residues too short to cover the CDR3 end, so that end is filled in from the germline J gene. The chain employs TRBV19 and TRBJ2-2; TRBD1 is a possible D gene (5 bases). Per the germline V gene, CDR1 is LNHDA and CDR2 is SQIVND (reference sequence). The CDR3 totals 15 residues. The V end was cut by 8 bases, the J end by 5 bases, with 18 bases between. The covered CDR3 bases are TGTGCCAGTGCGCTAGGGGCAGGGCGAACCGGGGAG. Its protein product is CASALGAGRTGE. The entire CDR3 sequence reads CASALGAGRTGELFF. Complete variable domain (other parts from reference TRBV19 and TRBJ2-2): DGGITQSPKYLFRKEGQNVTLSCEQNLNHDAMYWYRQDPGQGLRLIYYSQIVNDFQKGDIAEGYSVSREKKESFPLTVTSAQKNPTAFYLCASALGAGRTGELFFGEGSRLTVL.